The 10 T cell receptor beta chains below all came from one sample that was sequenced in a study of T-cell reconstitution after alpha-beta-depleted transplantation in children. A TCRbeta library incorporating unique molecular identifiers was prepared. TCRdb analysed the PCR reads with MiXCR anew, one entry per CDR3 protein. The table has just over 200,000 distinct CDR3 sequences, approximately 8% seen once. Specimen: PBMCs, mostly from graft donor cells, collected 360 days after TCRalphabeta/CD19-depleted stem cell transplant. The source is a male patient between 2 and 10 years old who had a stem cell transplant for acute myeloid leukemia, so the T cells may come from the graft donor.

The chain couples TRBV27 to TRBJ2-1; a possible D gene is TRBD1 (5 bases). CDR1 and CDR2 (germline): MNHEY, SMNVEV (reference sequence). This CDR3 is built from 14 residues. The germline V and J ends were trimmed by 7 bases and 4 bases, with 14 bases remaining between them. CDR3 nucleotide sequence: TGTGCCAGCAACTTAGGGGCTGGTTACAATGAGCAGTTCTTC. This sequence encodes CASNLGAGYNEQFF.

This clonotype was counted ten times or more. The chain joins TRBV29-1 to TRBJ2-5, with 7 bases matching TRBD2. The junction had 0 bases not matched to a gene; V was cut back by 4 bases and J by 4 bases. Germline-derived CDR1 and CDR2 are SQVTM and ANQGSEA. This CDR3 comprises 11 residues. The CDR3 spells CSVGLAETQYF. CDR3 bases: TGCAGCGTTGGACTAGCAGAGACCCAGTACTTC.

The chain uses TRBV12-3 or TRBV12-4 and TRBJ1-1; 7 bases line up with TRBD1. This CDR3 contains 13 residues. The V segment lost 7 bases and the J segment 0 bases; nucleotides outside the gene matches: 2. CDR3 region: CASMTGLNTEAFF. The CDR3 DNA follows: TGTGCCAGCATGACAGGGTTGAACACTGAAGCTTTCTTT.

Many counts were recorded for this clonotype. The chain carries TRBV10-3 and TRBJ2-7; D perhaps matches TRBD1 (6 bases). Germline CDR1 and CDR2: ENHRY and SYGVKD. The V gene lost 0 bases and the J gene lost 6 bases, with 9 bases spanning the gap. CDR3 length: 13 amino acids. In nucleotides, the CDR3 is TGTGCCATCAGTGAGTCCGGACAGCTCGAGCAGTACTTC. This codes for CAISESGQLEQYF.

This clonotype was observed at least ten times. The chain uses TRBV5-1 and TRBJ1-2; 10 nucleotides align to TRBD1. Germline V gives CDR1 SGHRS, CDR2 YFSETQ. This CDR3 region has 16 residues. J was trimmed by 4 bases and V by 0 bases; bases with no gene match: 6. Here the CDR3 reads CASSLAGTGESYGYTF. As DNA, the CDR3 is TGCGCCAGCAGCTTGGCGGGGACAGGGGAAAGCTATGGCTACACCTTC.

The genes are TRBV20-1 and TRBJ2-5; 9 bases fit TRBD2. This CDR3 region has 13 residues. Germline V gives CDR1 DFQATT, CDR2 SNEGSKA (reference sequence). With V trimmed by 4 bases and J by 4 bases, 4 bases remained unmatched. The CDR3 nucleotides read TGCAGTGCTAAGCGGGAGGCCCTAGAGACCCAGTACTTC. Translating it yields CSAKREALETQYF.

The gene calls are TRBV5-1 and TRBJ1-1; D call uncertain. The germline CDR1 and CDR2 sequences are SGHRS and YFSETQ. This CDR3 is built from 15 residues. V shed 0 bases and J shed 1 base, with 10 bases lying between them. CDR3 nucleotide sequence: TGCGCCAGCAGCTTGGGGGTTGTGGGGAACACTGAAGCTTTCTTT. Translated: CASSLGVVGNTEAFF.

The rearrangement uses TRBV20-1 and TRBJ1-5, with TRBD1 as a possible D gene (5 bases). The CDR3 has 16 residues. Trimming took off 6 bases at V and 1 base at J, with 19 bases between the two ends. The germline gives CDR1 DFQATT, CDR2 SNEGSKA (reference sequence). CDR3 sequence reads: CSAQDPGDSSNQPQHF. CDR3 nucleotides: TGCAGTGCGCAAGACCCGGGGGATTCAAGCAATCAGCCCCAGCATTTT.

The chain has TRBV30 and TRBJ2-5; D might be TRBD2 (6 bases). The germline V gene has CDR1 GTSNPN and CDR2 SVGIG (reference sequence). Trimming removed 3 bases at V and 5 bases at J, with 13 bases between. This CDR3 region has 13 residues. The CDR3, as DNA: TGTGCCTGGAGGGGGCCCCGGGGGGAGACCCAGTACTTC. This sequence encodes CAWRGPRGETQYF. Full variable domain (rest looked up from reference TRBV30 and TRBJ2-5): SQTIHQWPATLVQPVGSPLSLECTVEGTSNPNLYWYRQAAGRGLQLLFYSVGIGQISSEVPQNLSASRPQDRQFILSSKKLLLSDSGFYLCAWRGPRGETQYFGPGTRLLVL.

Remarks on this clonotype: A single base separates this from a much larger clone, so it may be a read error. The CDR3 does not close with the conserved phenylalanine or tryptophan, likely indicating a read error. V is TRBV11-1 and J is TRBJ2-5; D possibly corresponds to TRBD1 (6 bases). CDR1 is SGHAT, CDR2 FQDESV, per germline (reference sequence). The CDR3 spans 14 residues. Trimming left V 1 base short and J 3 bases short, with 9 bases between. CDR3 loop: CASSLGTAKETQYS. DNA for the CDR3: TGTGCCAGCAGCTTAGGGACAGCCAAAGAGACCCAGTACTCC.